The 25 T cell receptor beta chains given below trace back to one sample, sequenced in a study of cytomegalovirus exposure and HLA in healthy donors. Both 60 Vbeta primers and 13 Jbeta primers went into the PCR. Here immunoSEQ multiplex PCR was the method, and the copy in TCRdb shows in-frame clones only, minus some. The sample lists over 130,000 clones, over 75% seen once, with roughly 2.4% in the top ten. The sequenced sample consisted of PBMCs. The receptors originated from a man aged 45-60 years in good health and CMV-seronegative.

The CDR3: CASRDGGTYGYTF. CDR3 DNA sequence: TGTGCCAGCAGGGACGGGGGTACCTATGGCTACACCTTC. This chain joins TRBV5-4 and TRBJ1-2, with D perhaps TRBD1 (5 bases). V shed 5 bases and J shed 4 bases, with 12 bases lying between them. The CDR3 consists of 13 residues. Germline V gives CDR1 SGHNT, CDR2 YYREEE (reference sequence).

The chain has TRBV10-3 and TRBJ2-7; D is unresolved. Germline lookup yields CDR1 ENHRY and CDR2 SYGVKD. This CDR3 is 13 amino acids long. Deletions cut 5 bases from V and 5 bases from J, with 13 bases between. The CDR3 region is CAISPTSLDEQYF. The CDR3 bases are TGTGCCATCAGTCCTACCTCCCTCGACGAGCAGTACTTC.

The chain couples TRBV30 to TRBJ1-1, with no clear D. The CDR3 loop spans 10 amino acids. From germline, CDR1 is GTSNPN and CDR2 SVGIG (reference sequence). The CDR3 nucleotides read TGTGCAGCGGGGAACACTGAAGCTTTCTTT. Translating it yields CAAGNTEAFF. Based on the CDR3 plus reference TRBV30 and TRBJ1-1, the full variable domain is SQTIHQWPATLVQPVGSPLSLECTVEGTSNPNLYWYRQAAGRGLQLLFYSVGIGQISSEVPQNLSASRPQDRQFILSSKKLLLSDSGFYLCAAGNTEAFFGQGTRLTVV.

This clone was recorded only once. V usage is TRBV7-8 and J usage is TRBJ2-7; tentative D call: TRBD2 (5 bases). Per germline, CDR1 SGHVS and CDR2 FQNEAQ. There are 14 residues in the CDR3. Trimming left V 5 bases short and J 3 bases short, with 14 bases between. The CDR3 sequence: CASSPLARNYEQYF. CDR3 nucleotide sequence: TGTGCCAGCAGCCCGTTAGCGAGGAACTACGAGCAGTACTTC.

This chain links TRBV5-1 with TRBJ2-5; TRBD2 aligns across 7 bases. Germline assignment: CDR1 SGHRS and CDR2 YFSETQ. V was clipped by 4 bases and J by 3 bases; unmatched bases: 12. The CDR3 has 16 amino acids. The CDR3 nucleotides read TGCGCCAGCAGCCCGAACGGCGGGAGTGGGGAAGAGACCCAGTACTTC. Protein sequence: CASSPNGGSGEETQYF.

CDR3 in amino acids: CATSQGNSFTEAFF. Written as DNA, the CDR3 is TGTGCCACCAGCCAGGGGAACTCATTCACTGAAGCTTTCTTT. V and J are TRBV15 and TRBJ1-1, with D perhaps matching TRBD1 (6 bases). This CDR3 contains 14 residues. CDR1 and CDR2 from the germline V gene are LNHNV and YYDKDF (reference sequence). V lost 5 bases to trimming and J lost 4 bases, with 14 bases between them. The entire variable domain, with the rest obtained from reference TRBV15 and TRBJ1-1, is as follows: DAMVIQNPRYQVTQFGKPVTLSCSQTLNHNVMYWYQQKSSQAPKLLFHYYDKDFNNEADTPDNFQSRRPNTSFCFLDIRSPGLGDTAMYLCATSQGNSFTEAFFGQGTRLTVV.

The rearrangement links TRBV5-1 to TRBJ2-6; 8 positions match TRBD1. Germline CDR1 and CDR2: SGHRS and YFSETQ. The CDR3 covers 17 residues. With V trimmed by 0 bases and J by 0 bases, 2 bases remained unmatched. The CDR3 bases are TGCGCCAGCAGCTTGGGGACAGGGAACTCTGGGGCCAACGTCCTGACTTTC. Protein: CASSLGTGNSGANVLTF.

J is TRBJ2-7 and V is TRBV21-1; TRBD1 was called by the table and not checked on the DNA. TRBV21-1 is termed a pseudogene. The length of the CDR3 is 9 residues. Here the CDR3 DNA reads TGTGCCGTAGTTGGGGACAGGGGCTTC. Amino acids: CAVVGDRGF.

This rearrangement joins TRBV5-4 to TRBJ2-2; 7 bases map to TRBD2. With V trimmed by 5 bases and J by 1 base, 5 bases remained unmatched. This CDR3 is built from 15 residues. In germline, CDR1 is SGHNT, CDR2 YYREEE (reference sequence). The chain's CDR3 is CASSSSGKNTGELFF. The CDR3 nucleotides read TGTGCCAGCAGTTCCAGCGGGAAGAACACCGGGGAGCTGTTTTTT.

The chain recombines TRBV2 with TRBJ1-2; 7 bases agree with TRBD1. The germline V gene encodes CDR1 SNHLY and CDR2 FYNNEI. The CDR3 spans 15 residues. Germline trimming cut 3 bases from V and 8 bases from J; bases unmatched to any gene: 12. The chain's CDR3 is CASSESARGREGYTF. In DNA form, the CDR3 reads TGTGCCAGCAGTGAGTCCGCGAGGGGGCGCGAGGGCTACACCTTC.

V usage is TRBV9 and J usage is TRBJ2-5; 8 positions agree with TRBD2. The CDR3 sequence is 16 residues long. The V gene's germline CDR1 is SGDLS and CDR2 YYNGEE. The ends lost 3 bases at V and 1 base at J; junction bases unmatched: 8. Here the CDR3 reads CASSAAGGSAQETQYF. As DNA, the CDR3 is TGTGCCAGCAGCGCCGCGGGGGGCTCAGCCCAAGAGACCCAGTACTTC.

This chain joins TRBV2 and TRBJ1-1; 8 nucleotides line up with TRBD1. Germline CDR1 and CDR2: SNHLY and FYNNEI. The CDR3 is 14 amino acids. V dropped 4 bases and J dropped 5; count of bases not matched to a gene: 6. This CDR3 is CASSGQGSGTEAFF. The CDR3 nucleotides read TGTGCCAGCAGTGGACAGGGGTCGGGAACTGAAGCTTTCTTT.

This chain connects TRBV7-2 to TRBJ1-6; no firm D call. This CDR3 has 12 residues. Germline V gives CDR1 SGHTA, CDR2 FQGNSA. Deletions cut 3 bases from V and 11 bases from J, with 8 bases between. CDR3 protein: CASSFDSAPLHF. For the CDR3, the DNA is TGTGCCAGCAGCTTCGACTCGGCACCCCTCCACTTT.

This sequence joins TRBV19 and TRBJ2-7, with a possible D match to TRBD1 (5 bases). Germline assignment: CDR1 LNHDA and CDR2 SQIVND (reference sequence). The CDR3 loop spans 14 amino acids. Trimming left V 4 bases short and J 3 bases short, with 13 bases between. This chain's CDR3 is CASSTVDSYYEQYF. The CDR3 DNA is TGTGCCAGTAGTACGGTCGACAGCTACTACGAGCAGTACTTC.

The chain is built from TRBV6-5 and TRBJ1-2; no definite D call. With 6 bases removed from V and 3 bases from J, the gap between germline ends came to 5 bases. The length of the CDR3 is 11 residues. Germline CDR1 is MNHEY and CDR2 is SVGAGI. The CDR3 DNA is TGTGCCAGCAGCTCAGACTATGGCTACACCTTC. Translating gives CASSSDYGYTF.

The CDR3 nucleotides read TGTGCCAGCAGTTACTCGGTAACAGAGAGTATAGCTTTCTTT. Amino acids: CASSYSVTESIAFF. This chain joins TRBV6-5 and TRBJ1-1; unclear D gene. Germline CDR1 and CDR2: MNHEY and SVGAGI. The CDR3 covers 14 residues. Trimming shortened V by 0 bases and J by 10 bases, and 15 bases separated the two germline ends.

The chain combines TRBV28 with TRBJ1-4, with D uncertain. Germline V gives CDR1 MDHEN, CDR2 SYDVKM. This CDR3 region has 13 residues. V lost 3 bases to trimming and J lost 10 bases, with 12 bases between them. This CDR3 reads CASSFYAGSKLFF. CDR3 DNA sequence: TGTGCCAGCAGTTTCTACGCGGGGTCAAAACTGTTTTTT.

This chain joins TRBV15 and TRBJ2-7; D not resolved. Looked up from germline, CDR1 is LNHNV and CDR2 is YYDKDF (reference sequence). The CDR3 totals 15 residues. The V end lost 0 bases, the J end lost 3 bases, and 12 bases lay between the germline ends. As DNA, the CDR3 is TGTGCCACCAGCAGAGATCTTACACTAAACTACGAGCAGTACTTC. It is translated as CATSRDLTLNYEQYF.

The chain couples TRBV13 to TRBJ2-3; possible D gene TRBD2, 6 bases. Trimming cost V 1 base and J 3 bases, with 11 bases left between them. Germline values: CDR1 PRHDT, CDR2 FYEKMQ (reference sequence). There are 15 residues in the CDR3. This CDR3 reads CASSLAGVQTDTQYF. CDR3 coding DNA: TGTGCCAGCAGCTTAGCGGGAGTACAGACAGATACGCAGTATTTT.

This sequence joins TRBV9 and TRBJ2-2, with 11 nucleotides matching TRBD1. From germline, CDR1 is SGDLS and CDR2 YYNGEE. Losses at the gene ends were 0 bases for V and 5 bases for J; bases not matched to a gene: 9. This CDR3 has 18 amino acids. The DNA for the CDR3 is TGTGCCAGCAGCGTAGAGGGGGGGACAGGGGGTAGGACCGGGGAGCTGTTTTTT. Translated, it gives CASSVEGGTGGRTGELFF.

The V gene is TRBV29-1, the J gene TRBJ1-1; D is unresolved. V shed 6 bases and J shed 0 bases, with 14 bases lying between them. Per germline, CDR1 SQVTM and CDR2 ANQGSEA. The CDR3 spans 14 residues. The CDR3 sequence: CSVERPAMNTEAFF. The CDR3 region has the DNA TGCAGCGTGGAGAGACCAGCCATGAACACTGAAGCTTTCTTT. The full variable domain, in which reference TRBV29-1 and TRBJ1-1 provide the parts outside the CDR3, is SAVISQKPSRDICQRGTSLTIQCQVDSQVTMMFWYRQQPGQSLTLIATANQGSEATYESGFVIDKFPISRPNLTFSTLTVSNMSPEDSSIYLCSVERPAMNTEAFFGQGTRLTVV.

The chain links TRBV11-2 to TRBJ1-2; D gene ambiguous. V lost 3 bases and J lost 6, with 14 bases in between. CDR3 length: 14 residues. Germline assignment: CDR1 SGHAT and CDR2 FQNNGV. Here the CDR3 reads CASSLVGFGDGYTF. CDR3 DNA: TGTGCCAGCAGCTTGGTCGGGTTCGGGGATGGCTACACCTTC. The complete variable domain, with remaining parts taken from reference TRBV11-2 and TRBJ1-2, reads EAGVAQSPRYKIIEKRQSVAFWCNPISGHATLYWYQQILGQGPKLLIQFQNNGVVDDSQLPKDRFSAERLKGVDSTLKIQPAKLEDSAVYLCASSLVGFGDGYTFGSGTRLTVV.

The gene calls are TRBV6-5 and TRBJ1-2; 11 nucleotides agree with TRBD1. CDR1 is MNHEY and CDR2 is SVGAGI in the germline V gene. V dropped 5 bases and J dropped 3; count of bases not matched to a gene: 5. The CDR3 is made up of 15 amino acids. The DNA of the CDR3 is TGTGCCAGCAGTCTTGGACAGGGGGCGTACTATGGCTACACCTTC. Its protein is CASSLGQGAYYGYTF.

J is TRBJ2-1 and V is TRBV2; D may be TRBD2 (6 bases). CDR3 size: 18 residues. Trimming pared 0 bases from V and 5 bases from J, leaving 20 bases between. Looked up from germline, CDR1 is SNHLY and CDR2 is FYNNEI. CDR3 residues: CASSEALGAGAGNNEQFF. CDR3 nucleotides: TGTGCCAGCAGTGAAGCGCTAGGGGCCGGCGCGGGAAACAATGAGCAGTTCTTC.

V gene TRBV6-6 combines with J gene TRBJ1-1, with 11 positions matching TRBD1. Losses at the gene ends were 6 bases for V and 10 bases for J; bases not matched to a gene: 7. Germline CDR1 is MNHNY and CDR2 is SVGAGI (reference sequence). The CDR3 has 13 residues. The CDR3 DNA reads as TGTGCCAGCAGCCCGGACAGGGGGCAGGGAGCTTTCTTT. Protein sequence: CASSPDRGQGAFF.